The clone carrying this TCR beta chain was detected many times. Antigen unknown. This sample was included in a study of human T cells and chemical hapten exposure. General observations from the study: Correlating positively with patch test score were the PT1 expanded TCR counts.

MiXCR, applied by TCRdb to the RACE reads, yields one record per CDR3 protein. The repertoire has under 200,000 distinct CDR3 sequences, 14% of them found once; the top ten carry 1.5% to 2%. Described time point: patch test 1, 2 weeks after DPC sensitization. Treatment of the sample: therapeutic diphenylcyclopropenone sensitization with weekly scalp DPC. Sequenced here: whole blood, sampled in connection with sensitization to the hapten diphenylcyclopropenone (DPC). The source of this sequence is a woman in her twenties or thirties with alopecia areata. Some clones in this sample may be carry-over from other donors' samples.

The CDR3 region is CASSLVKDRKAFF. In DNA form, the CDR3 reads TGTGCCAGCAGCTTAGTAAAGGACAGGAAAGCTTTCTTT. The genes are TRBV7-2 and TRBJ1-1, with 7 bases that match TRBD1. This CDR3 has 13 amino acids. Germline loops: CDR1 SGHTA, CDR2 FQGNSA. Losses at the gene ends were 1 base for V and 9 bases for J; bases not matched to a gene: 5.